A single sample gave rise to the 6 T cell receptor beta chains below, sequenced in a study of blood T cell repertoires in COVID-19. Clones were read by immunoSEQ multiplex PCR, and TCRdb kept only the in-frame ones, dropping some. The sample yields about 90,000 clones, 75% to 90% seen once. Input material: peripheral blood. The receptors come from an older man with active or convalescent COVID-19.

The chain combines TRBV4-1 with TRBJ2-7, with a tentative D call TRBD2 (5 bases). Trimming took 3 bases from V and 4 from J, leaving 13 bases between them. This CDR3 spans 14 amino acids. Germline values: CDR1 MGHRA, CDR2 YSYEKL. The CDR3 nucleotides are TGCGCCAGCAGCCAGCTCAGCGGTCCGTACGAGCAGTACTTC. As protein: CASSQLSGPYEQYF.

The rearrangement links TRBV4-3 to TRBJ1-1; 8 positions agree with TRBD1. The germline V gene has CDR1 LGHNA and CDR2 YSLEER. The CDR3 extends over 15 amino acids. The trim removed 1 base at V and 3 bases at J, leaving 4 bases unmatched. CDR3 nucleotide sequence: TGCGCCAGCAGCCAAGGGACAGGGTGGGACACTGAAGCTTTCTTT. Translating gives CASSQGTGWDTEAFF.

This chain joins TRBV21-1 and TRBJ2-7; the DNA was not compared with TRBD1, the D call given in the table. TRBV21-1 is annotated as a pseudogene. The CDR3 extends over 13 amino acids. The CDR3 loop is CASSKDSSYEQYF. CDR3 DNA sequence: TGTGCCAGCAGCAAAGACAGCTCCTACGAGCAGTACTTC.

The gene calls are TRBV11-3 and TRBJ2-1; maybe TRBD1 (5 bases). This CDR3 has 15 amino acids. Deletions cut 8 bases from V and 5 bases from J, with 19 bases between. The germline gives CDR1 SGHNT, CDR2 YENEEA. The CDR3 coding sequence is TGTGCCAGCCGTCGATCGGGTCAGGGCAACAATGAGCAGTTCTTC. This sequence encodes CASRRSGQGNNEQFF. The full variable domain, with the rest looked up from reference TRBV11-3 and TRBJ2-1, is EAGVVQSPRYKIIEKKQPVAFWCNPISGHNTLYWYLQNLGQGPELLIRYENEEAVDDSQLPKDRFSAERLKGVDSTLKIQPAELGDSAVYLCASRRSGQGNNEQFFGPGTRLTVL.

The rearrangement joins TRBV3-1 (or the pseudogene TRBV3-2) to TRBJ2-1, with 9 bases fitting TRBD2. J gave up 0 bases and V 0 bases, and 6 bases lay outside the gene matches. Germline V lookup: CDR1 LGHDT, CDR2 YNNKEL (reference sequence). The CDR3 sequence is 18 residues long. The chain's CDR3 is CASSQELPSGNSYNEQFF. Here the CDR3 DNA reads TGTGCCAGCAGCCAAGAATTGCCTAGCGGGAACTCCTACAATGAGCAGTTCTTC.

The chain uses TRBV3-1 (or the pseudogene TRBV3-2) and TRBJ2-1, with TRBD2 matching 10 bases. The length of the CDR3 is 18 residues. Germline CDR1 is LGHDT and CDR2 is YNNKEL (reference sequence). The trim removed 3 bases at V and 7 bases at J, leaving 15 bases unmatched. CDR3 coding DNA: TGTGCCAGCAGCCATGGGACTAGCGCTAAGACTTGCGGTAATGAGCAGTTCTTC. Encoded protein: CASSHGTSAKTCGNEQFF.